This T cell receptor (beta chain) was retrieved from a study of monozygotic twins with inflammatory bowel disease (dated by TCRdb to about 2019). Broadly, across the study: The complete study included about 30 monozygotic twin pairs: 19 IBD-discordant Danish pairs and nine German pairs, of which four were IBD-concordant and five were IBD-discordant. Each individual had, on average, about 151 000 unique TCRalpha sequences and 181 000 unique TCRbeta sequences available for analysis. The search for disease-associated traits relied mainly on comparing, within discordant pairs, IBD patients with their genetically identical healthy co-twins. Broad study findings and their caveats: The results gave no support for a single strong signal or clonotype linked to IBD. Fewer clonotypes were shared with other individuals by IBD patients than by healthy twins, most markedly in patients showing signs of disease activity. A decrease in TCRbeta repertoire diversity, as measured by inverse Simpson index, was observed in IBD patients compared with their healthy co-twins. Background noise and inter-individual variability may have been introduced into the repertoires by the differing immunosuppressive treatments among patients. Repertoire similarity did not differ between concordant and discordant twins, possibly due to limited statistical power. The analysis was unable to tell different T cell subtypes apart.

The library was prepared using 5' RACE. The input for every TCR library was 3,500 to 4,500 ng of total RNA. For each sample, cDNA synthesis was carried out in eight separate reactions using SMARTScribe reverse transcriptase. During cDNA synthesis, unique molecular identifiers containing a 6-nucleotide sample barcode were introduced by template switching. Two nested PCRs of about 15 and 9 cycles amplified the TCRalpha and TCRbeta cDNA, and bead purification followed each PCR. Before amplification, the cDNA was both treated with uracil DNA-glycosylase and purified with the QIAquick PCR purification kit. The second PCR was the step at which Illumina TruSeq-compatible adapters and sample-specific barcodes were added. TapeStation and Qubit were used to check library quality and concentration, and about 5.2 ng of each library went into the pool. The pooled libraries were sequenced with 2 x 100 bp reads and custom sequencing primers on an Illumina HiSeq2500 single-index Rapid Run. Per the source publication's procedure: MiGEC version 1.2.6 was used for UMI-based consensus assembly, which corrected PCR and sequencing errors. MiXCR version 2.1.1 handled V(D)J alignment, clonotype assembly and CDR3 extraction. Normalisation of gene usage, clonotype sharing and MAIT/NKT TCR abundance was achieved by analysing the top 1000, 10 000 and 20 000 clonotypes per sample. After downsampling to 27 000 UMIs, diversity was calculated as the inverse Simpson index using the vegan R package. Paired Mann-Whitney U tests were applied to discordant twin pairs, with Benjamini-Hochberg correction for multiple testing. TCRdb reprocessed the reads, reporting each CDR3 protein sequence once and no DNA. TCRdb assigned the V and J calls; the authors' analysis was not used. The sample's clone listing holds about 160,000 distinct CDR3 sequences. The top ten hold about 7.4% of the sample.

In the case of this clonotype: The specificity of this receptor is unknown.

CDR1 SGHTA and CDR2 FQGNSA were looked up in the germline V gene. Including the terminal cysteine and phenylalanine, the CDR3 comprises 14 residues. No DNA sequence was recorded. A roughly 2.5 ml peripheral blood sample was drawn into PAXgene tubes per donor and stored at -80°C. Total RNA was isolated from whole blood with the PAXgene blood miRNA kit on an automated QIAcube, without T cell sorting. Peripheral blood from monozygotic twin pairs concordant or discordant for inflammatory bowel disease was subjected to deep TCRalpha and TCRbeta repertoire profiling with unique molecular barcoding. Smoking habits were recorded for all twin pairs, and individuals were classified as current, former or never smokers.

Recombination joined TRBV7-2 with TRBJ1-3. The clonotype was recovered from a human donor with ulcerative colitis or Crohn's disease, or a healthy co-twin of an affected twin (not recorded which). The material sequenced was blood. The CDR3 here reads CASSLSTHGNTIYF.